This T cell receptor beta chain was identified in a study of post-analysis software for immune sequencing data. General observations from the study: Higher frequency in patients than in controls was seen for a handful of TRBV segments, with TRBV5-6, TRBV5-1 and TRBV20-1 among them. Significantly lower normalized Chao1 diversity was seen in multiple sclerosis patients than in controls.

Germline V lookup: CDR1 DFQATT, CDR2 SNEGSKA (reference sequence). This CDR3 region has 18 residues. The V segment lost 3 bases and the J segment 0 bases; nucleotides outside the gene matches: 11. Included in the TCR beta cDNA libraries were unique molecular identifiers. TCRdb recomputed calls from the PCR reads with MiXCR, one row per CDR3 protein. The sample includes about 200,000 distinct CDR3 sequences, 29% of them seen just once. This clonotype came up many times. Its specificity is unknown. This chain joins TRBV20-1 and TRBJ2-6; the match to TRBD1 covers 7 bases. The sample taken for sequencing was blood. The sequence derives from a girl younger than 18 with multiple sclerosis. The CDR3 here is CSASPMTGSTSGANVLTF. DNA of the CDR3: TGCAGTGCTAGCCCCATGACAGGGTCCACCTCTGGGGCCAACGTCCTGACTTTC.